The TCR beta chain under discussion was sequenced for a study of blood T cell repertoires in COVID-19. Study at large: The United States, Italy and Spain were the sources of the acute and convalescent COVID-19 samples. In each case, the material was cDNA or gDNA derived from T cells, B-cell-depleted T cells, or PBMCs.

Germline values: CDR1 MDHEN, CDR2 SYDVKM. The length of the CDR3 is 14 residues. V gave up 5 bases and J gave up 8 bases; unmatched junction bases: 8. Per the original data handling: Reference gene primer amplification gave estimated nucleated cell counts. Repertoires were generated with immunoSEQ multiplex PCR, while TCRdb's copy carries only in-frame clones and drops some. Clone size and V and J calls were adopted from that table, with D and trimming inferred from the DNA. The sample shows roughly 70,000 clones, more than 70% of them seen only once. The sequence came from a woman in her seventies with acute or convalescent COVID-19. The V and J genes are TRBV28 and TRBJ1-4, with 7 bases lining up with TRBD1. The sample consisted of peripheral blood. CDR3 sequence: CASSLRQGFEKLFF. The CDR3 bases are TGTGCCAGCAGTCTAAGACAGGGTTTCGAAAAACTGTTTTTT.